The T cell receptor beta chain under discussion was sequenced for a study of naive and memory T cell subsets. Four PCR rounds used nested alpha and beta constant region primers plus the SP2 primer. For blood and skin samples, reverse transcription used TCR alpha and beta constant primers. TCRdb analysed the 5' RACE reads with MiXCR anew, one entry per CDR3 protein. The data hold tens of thousands of distinct CDR3 sequences, with 7% to 8.5% observed a single time. Concerning this clonotype: Its antigen is undetermined. A read error is possible here, since a much larger clone lies one base away.

TCR cDNA received a 3' ligated oligonucleotide that carried a UMI. Whole blood, 2.5 ml, came from adult healthy volunteers. Cells were not sorted; total RNA input targeted roughly 1 to 1000 ng. Study-level findings and limits: Potentially, T cell activation and differentiation skew this RNA-based measurement.

CDR1 is SGHAT, CDR2 FQNNGV, per germline. The CDR3 is 15 amino acids. The origin of this receptor is a male donor in good health. The V call is TRBV11-2, the J call TRBJ2-1; tentatively, D is TRBD1 or TRBD2 (5 bases each). CDR3 residues: CASSSNRGRRNEEFF. The DNA for the CDR3 is TGTGCCAGCAGCTCAAACCGGGGCCGGCGGAATGAGGAGTTCTTC.